This T cell receptor beta chain was identified during a study of glioma-infiltrating T cells after dendritic cell vaccination. Study context: Autologous tumor lysate was loaded overnight onto monocyte-derived dendritic cells grown about seven days with IL-4 and GM-CSF. Patients received three intradermal dendritic cell vaccine injections at biweekly intervals.

Method: immunoSEQ multiplex PCR; TCRdb's copy keeps in-frame clones and lacks some. The sample lists about 65,000 clones; approximately 89% were seen once. The CDR3 totals 14 residues. V was pared by 11 bases and J by 3 bases, with 8 bases of the junction left unmatched. Germline values: CDR1 SGHNT, CDR2 YENEEA. Time point described: after dendritic cell vaccination, including at tumor progression/relapse. Only patients with spare fresh-frozen tumor and over two years of follow-up were included. The chain couples TRBV11-3 to TRBJ2-2; 8 bases match TRBD1. The clonotype comes from a human donor with glioblastoma. The sample here was blood, taken after dendritic cell vaccination. Here the CDR3 DNA reads TGTGCCTTTCGGACAGGGTCTGACACCGGGGAGCTGTTTTTT. This translates into CAFRTGSDTGELFF.